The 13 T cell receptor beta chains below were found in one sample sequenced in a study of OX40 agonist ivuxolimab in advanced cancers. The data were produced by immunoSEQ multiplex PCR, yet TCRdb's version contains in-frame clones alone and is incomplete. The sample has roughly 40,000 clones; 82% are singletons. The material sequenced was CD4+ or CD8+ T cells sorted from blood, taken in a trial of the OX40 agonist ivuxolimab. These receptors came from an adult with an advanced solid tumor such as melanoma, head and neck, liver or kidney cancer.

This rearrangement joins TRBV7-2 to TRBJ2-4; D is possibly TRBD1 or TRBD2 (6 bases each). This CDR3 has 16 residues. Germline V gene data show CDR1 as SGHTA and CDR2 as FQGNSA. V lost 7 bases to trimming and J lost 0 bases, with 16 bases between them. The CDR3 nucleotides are TGTGCCAGCAACTACCACGGGGGCTTAGCCAAAAACATTCAGTACTTC. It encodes CASNYHGGLAKNIQYF.

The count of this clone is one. The CDR3 spells CASSIIQGPGYTF. CDR3 in DNA: TGTGCCAGTAGTATAATACAGGGCCCTGGCTACACCTTC. The chain couples TRBV19 to TRBJ1-2; D is perhaps TRBD1 (6 bases). The CDR3 is 13 amino acids. V dropped 2 bases and J dropped 7 bases, with 11 bases sitting between them. Germline V gene lookup returns CDR1 LNHDA and CDR2 SQIVND (reference sequence).

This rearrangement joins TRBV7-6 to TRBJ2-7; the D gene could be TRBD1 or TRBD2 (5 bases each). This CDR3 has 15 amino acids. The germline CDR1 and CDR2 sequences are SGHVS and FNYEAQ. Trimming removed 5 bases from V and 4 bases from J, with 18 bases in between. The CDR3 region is CASSPPGRPFYEQYF. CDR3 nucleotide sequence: TGTGCCAGCAGCCCTCCGGGACGACCCTTTTACGAGCAGTACTTC.

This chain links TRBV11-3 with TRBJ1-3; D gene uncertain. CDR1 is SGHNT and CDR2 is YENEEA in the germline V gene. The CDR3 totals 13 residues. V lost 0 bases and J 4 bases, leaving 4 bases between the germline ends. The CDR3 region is CASSLDSGNTIYF. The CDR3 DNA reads TGTGCCAGCAGCTTAGACTCAGGAAACACCATATATTTT.

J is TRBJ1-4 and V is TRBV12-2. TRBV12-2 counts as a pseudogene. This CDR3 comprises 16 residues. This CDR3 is CASRTRGGRTNEKLFF. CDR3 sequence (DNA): TGTGCAAGCCGAACGAGGGGAGGCAGAACTAATGAAAAACTGTTTTTT.

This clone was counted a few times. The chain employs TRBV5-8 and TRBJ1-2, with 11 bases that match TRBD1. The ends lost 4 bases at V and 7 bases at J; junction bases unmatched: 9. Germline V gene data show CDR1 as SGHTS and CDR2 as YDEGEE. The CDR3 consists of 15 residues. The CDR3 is CASSLGTGGVSGYTF. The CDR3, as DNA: TGTGCCAGCAGCCTCGGGACAGGGGGAGTTAGTGGCTACACCTTC.

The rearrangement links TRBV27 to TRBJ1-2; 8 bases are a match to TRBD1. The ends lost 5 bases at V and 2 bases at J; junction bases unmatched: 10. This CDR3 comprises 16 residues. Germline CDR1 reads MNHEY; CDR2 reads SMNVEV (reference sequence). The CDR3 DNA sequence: TGTGCCAGCAGTGAAAACAGGGGGATTTCGAACTATGGCTACACCTTC. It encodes CASSENRGISNYGYTF.

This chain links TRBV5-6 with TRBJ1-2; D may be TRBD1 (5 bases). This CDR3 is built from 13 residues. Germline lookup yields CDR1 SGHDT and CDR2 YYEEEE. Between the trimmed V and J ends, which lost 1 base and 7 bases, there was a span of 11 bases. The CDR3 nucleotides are TGTGCCAGCAGCTTGTTGTGGGGGGGTGGCTACACCTTC. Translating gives CASSLLWGGGYTF.

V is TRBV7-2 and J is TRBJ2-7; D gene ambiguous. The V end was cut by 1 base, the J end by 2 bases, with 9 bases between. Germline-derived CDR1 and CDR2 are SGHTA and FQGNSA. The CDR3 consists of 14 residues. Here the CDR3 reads CASSLGLGAYEQYF. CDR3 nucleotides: TGTGCCAGCAGCTTAGGACTGGGCGCCTACGAGCAGTACTTC.

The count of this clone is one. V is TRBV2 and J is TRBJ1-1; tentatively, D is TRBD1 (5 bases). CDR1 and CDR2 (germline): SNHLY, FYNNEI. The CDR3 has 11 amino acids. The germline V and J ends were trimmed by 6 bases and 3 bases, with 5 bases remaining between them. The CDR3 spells CASRGDTEAFF. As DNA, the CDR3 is TGTGCCAGCAGGGGGGACACTGAAGCTTTCTTT.

CDR3 loop: CASTFWGDGNQPQHF. The DNA for the CDR3 is TGTGCCAGCACCTTCTGGGGTGACGGCAATCAGCCCCAGCATTTT. The rearrangement joins TRBV5-6 to TRBJ1-5; D is unclear. Germline V gene sequence: CDR1 SGHDT, CDR2 YYEEEE. CDR3 length equals 15 residues. V was shortened by 6 bases and J by 2 bases, with 15 bases between the two germline ends.

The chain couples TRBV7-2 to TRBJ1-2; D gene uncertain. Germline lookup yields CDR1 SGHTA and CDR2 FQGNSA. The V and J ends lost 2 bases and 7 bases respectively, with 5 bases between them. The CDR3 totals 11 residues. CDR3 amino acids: CASSLWGGYTF. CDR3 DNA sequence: TGTGCCAGCAGCTTATGGGGTGGCTACACCTTC. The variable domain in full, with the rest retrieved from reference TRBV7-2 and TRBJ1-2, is GAGVSQSPSNKVTEKGKDVELRCDPISGHTALYWYRQSLGQGLEFLIYFQGNSAPDKSGLPSDRFSAERTGGSVSTLTIQRTQQEDSAVYLCASSLWGGYTFGSGTRLTVV.

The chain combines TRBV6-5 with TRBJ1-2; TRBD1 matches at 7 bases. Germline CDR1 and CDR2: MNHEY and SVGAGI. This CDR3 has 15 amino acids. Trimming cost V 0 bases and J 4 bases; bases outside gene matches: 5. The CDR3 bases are TGTGCCAGCAGTTACTCGGGACAGACATCCTATGGCTACACCTTC. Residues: CASSYSGQTSYGYTF.